This T cell receptor (beta chain) emerged from a study of blood T cell repertoires in COVID-19. On the study more broadly: From T cells, B-cell-depleted T cells, or PBMCs came the material, which was cDNA or gDNA.

Followed over time, Seattle patients had been enrolled while infection was active. V was shortened by 2 bases and J by 0 bases, with 17 bases between the two germline ends. The CDR3 loop spans 18 amino acids. The germline CDR1 and CDR2 sequences are MRHNA and SNTAGT. Data came from immunoSEQ multiplex PCR; TCRdb stores just in-frame clones and leaves some out. The table lists 330,000 or so clones, over 80% of them singletons. J is TRBJ1-5 and V is TRBV6-4; weak D call: TRBD1 (6 bases). The source is a man younger than 45 with COVID-19, enrolled during active disease. What was sequenced was peripheral blood. CDR3 coding DNA: TGTGCCAGCAGTGACAGGCCAGGGGTCCTCATTAGCAATCAGCCCCAGCATTTT. This sequence encodes CASSDRPGVLISNQPQHF.